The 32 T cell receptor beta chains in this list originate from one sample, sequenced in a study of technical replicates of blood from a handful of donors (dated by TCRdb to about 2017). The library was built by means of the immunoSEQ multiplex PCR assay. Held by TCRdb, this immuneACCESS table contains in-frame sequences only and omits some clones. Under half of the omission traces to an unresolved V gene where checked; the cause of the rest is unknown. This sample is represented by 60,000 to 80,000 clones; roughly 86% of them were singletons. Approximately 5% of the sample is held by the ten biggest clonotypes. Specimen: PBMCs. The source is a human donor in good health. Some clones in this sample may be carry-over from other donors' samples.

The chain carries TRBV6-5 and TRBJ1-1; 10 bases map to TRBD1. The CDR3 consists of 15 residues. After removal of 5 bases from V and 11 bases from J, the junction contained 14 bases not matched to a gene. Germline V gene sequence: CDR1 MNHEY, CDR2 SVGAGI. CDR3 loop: CASSPRDRGFLRAFF. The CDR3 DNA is TGTGCCAGCAGTCCCCGGGACAGGGGTTTTTTGAGGGCTTTCTTT.

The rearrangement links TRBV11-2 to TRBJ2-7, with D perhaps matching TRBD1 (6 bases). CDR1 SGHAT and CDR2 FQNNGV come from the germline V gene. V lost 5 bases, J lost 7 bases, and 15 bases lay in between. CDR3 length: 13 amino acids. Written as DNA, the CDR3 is TGTGCCAGCAGCACCCACCTAGGGGGAGAGCAGTACTTC. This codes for CASSTHLGGEQYF.

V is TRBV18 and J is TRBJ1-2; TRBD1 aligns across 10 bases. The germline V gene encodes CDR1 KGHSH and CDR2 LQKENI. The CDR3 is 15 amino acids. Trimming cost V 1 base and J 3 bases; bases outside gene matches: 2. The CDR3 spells CASSPRDRGDYGYTF. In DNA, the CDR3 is TGTGCCAGCTCACCACGGGACAGGGGTGACTATGGCTACACCTTC. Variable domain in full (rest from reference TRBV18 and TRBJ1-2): NAGVMQNPRHLVRRRGQEARLRCSPMKGHSHVYWYRQLPEEGLKFMVYLQKENIIDESGMPKERFSAEFPKEGPSILRIQQVVRGDSAAYFCASSPRDRGDYGYTFGSGTRLTVV.

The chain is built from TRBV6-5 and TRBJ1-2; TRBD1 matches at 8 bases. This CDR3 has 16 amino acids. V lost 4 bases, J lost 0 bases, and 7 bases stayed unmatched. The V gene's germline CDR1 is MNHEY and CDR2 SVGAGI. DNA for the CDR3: TGTGCCAGCAGTTGGGGGACAGGAACGACTAACTATGGCTACACCTTC. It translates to CASSWGTGTTNYGYTF.

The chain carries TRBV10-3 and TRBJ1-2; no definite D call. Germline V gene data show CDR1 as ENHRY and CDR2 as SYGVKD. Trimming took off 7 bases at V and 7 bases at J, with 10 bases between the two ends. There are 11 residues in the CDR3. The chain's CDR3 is CAIMAGAGYTF. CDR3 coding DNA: TGTGCCATCATGGCGGGAGCTGGCTACACCTTC.

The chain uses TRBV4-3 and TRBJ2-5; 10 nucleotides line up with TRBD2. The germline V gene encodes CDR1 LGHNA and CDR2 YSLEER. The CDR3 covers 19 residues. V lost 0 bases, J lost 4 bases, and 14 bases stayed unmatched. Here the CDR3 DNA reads TGCGCCAGCAGCCAAGATCGAGTGGATAGCGGGGGGCCTGGAGAGACCCAGTACTTC. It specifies CASSQDRVDSGGPGETQYF.

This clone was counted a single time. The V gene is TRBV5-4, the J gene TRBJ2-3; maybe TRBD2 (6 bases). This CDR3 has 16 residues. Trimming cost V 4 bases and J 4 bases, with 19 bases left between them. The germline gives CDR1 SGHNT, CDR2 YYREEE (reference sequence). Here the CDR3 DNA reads TGTGCCAGCAGCCCGCGGGTGGGAGGCGTCGCAGATACGCAGTATTTT. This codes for CASSPRVGGVADTQYF.

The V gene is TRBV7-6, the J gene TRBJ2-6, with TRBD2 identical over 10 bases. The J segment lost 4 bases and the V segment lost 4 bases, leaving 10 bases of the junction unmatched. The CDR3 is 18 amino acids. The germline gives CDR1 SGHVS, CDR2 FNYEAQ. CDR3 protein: CASSSSLAGVTGANVLTF. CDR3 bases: TGTGCCAGCAGCTCCTCCCTAGCGGGAGTTACGGGGGCCAACGTCCTGACTTTC.

The CDR3, as DNA: TGTGCCAGCAGCAACTTCCGGGACACGAAAAACTATGGCTACACCTTC. Translation gives CASSNFRDTKNYGYTF. V is TRBV5-8 and J is TRBJ1-2; perhaps TRBD1 as D (6 bases). The CDR3 loop spans 16 amino acids. The V gene lost 4 bases and the J gene lost 2 bases, with 18 bases spanning the gap. Germline loops: CDR1 SGHTS, CDR2 YDEGEE.

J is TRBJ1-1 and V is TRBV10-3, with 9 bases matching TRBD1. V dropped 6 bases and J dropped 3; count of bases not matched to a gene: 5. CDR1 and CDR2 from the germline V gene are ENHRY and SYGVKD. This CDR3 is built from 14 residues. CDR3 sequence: CAIRTGGSDTEAFF. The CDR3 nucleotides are TGTGCCATCAGGACAGGGGGGTCGGACACTGAAGCTTTCTTT.

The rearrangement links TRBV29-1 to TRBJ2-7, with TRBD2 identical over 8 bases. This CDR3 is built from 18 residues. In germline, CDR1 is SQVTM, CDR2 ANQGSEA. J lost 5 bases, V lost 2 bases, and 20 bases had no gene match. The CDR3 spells CSVELPEAGGNLVNEQYF. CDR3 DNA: TGCAGCGTTGAACTACCGGAGGCGGGAGGTAACCTTGTGAACGAGCAGTACTTC.

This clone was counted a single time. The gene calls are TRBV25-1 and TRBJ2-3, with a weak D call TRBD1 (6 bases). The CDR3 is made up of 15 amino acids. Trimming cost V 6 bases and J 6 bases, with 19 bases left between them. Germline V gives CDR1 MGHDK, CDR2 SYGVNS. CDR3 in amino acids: CASSSPRGSRDTQYF. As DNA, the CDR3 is TGTGCCAGCAGCTCACCTAGGGGGAGTAGGGATACGCAGTATTTT.

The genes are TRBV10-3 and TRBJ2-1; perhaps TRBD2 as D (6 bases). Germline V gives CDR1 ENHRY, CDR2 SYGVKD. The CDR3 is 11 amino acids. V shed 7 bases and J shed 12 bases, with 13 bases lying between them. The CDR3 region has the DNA TGTGCCATCAAGACTAGTGGGGTGCAGTTCTTC. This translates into CAIKTSGVQFF.

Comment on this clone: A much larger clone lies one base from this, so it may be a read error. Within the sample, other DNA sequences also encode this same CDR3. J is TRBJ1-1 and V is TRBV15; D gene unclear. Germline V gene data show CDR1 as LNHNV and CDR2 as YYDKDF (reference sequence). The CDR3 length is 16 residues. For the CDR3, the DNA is TGTGCCACCAGCAGAGATCGGGTGGCTCTGAACACTGAGGCTTTCTTT. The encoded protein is CATSRDRVALNTEAFF. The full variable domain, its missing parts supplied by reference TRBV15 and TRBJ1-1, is DAMVIQNPRYQVTQFGKPVTLSCSQTLNHNVMYWYQQKSSQAPKLLFHYYDKDFNNEADTPDNFQSRRPNTSFCFLDIRSPGLGDTAMYLCATSRDRVALNTEAFFGQGTRLTVV.

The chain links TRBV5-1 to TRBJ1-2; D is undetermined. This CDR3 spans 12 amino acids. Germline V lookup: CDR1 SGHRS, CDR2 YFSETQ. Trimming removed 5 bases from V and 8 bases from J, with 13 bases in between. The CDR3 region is CASRRAGNGYTF. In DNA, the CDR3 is TGCGCCAGCAGGCGGGCGGGGAACGGCTACACCTTC. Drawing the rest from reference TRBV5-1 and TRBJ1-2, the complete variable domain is KAGVTQTPRYLIKTRGQQVTLSCSPISGHRSVSWYQQTPGQGLQFLFEYFSETQRNKGNFPGRFSGRQFSNSRSEMNVSTLELGDSALYLCASRRAGNGYTFGSGTRLTVV.

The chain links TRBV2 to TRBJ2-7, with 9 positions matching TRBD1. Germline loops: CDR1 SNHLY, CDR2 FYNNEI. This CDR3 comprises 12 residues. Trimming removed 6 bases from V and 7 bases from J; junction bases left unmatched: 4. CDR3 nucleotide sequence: TGTGCCAGCAGACAGGGGGCGAAGGAGCAGTACTTC. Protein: CASRQGAKEQYF.

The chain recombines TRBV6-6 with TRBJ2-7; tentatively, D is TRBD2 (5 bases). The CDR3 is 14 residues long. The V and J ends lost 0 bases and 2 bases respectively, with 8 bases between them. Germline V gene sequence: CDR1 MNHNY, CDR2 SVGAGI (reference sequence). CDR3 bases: TGTGCCAGCAGTTACTCGAGAGGGACCTACGAGCAGTACTTC. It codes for CASSYSRGTYEQYF.

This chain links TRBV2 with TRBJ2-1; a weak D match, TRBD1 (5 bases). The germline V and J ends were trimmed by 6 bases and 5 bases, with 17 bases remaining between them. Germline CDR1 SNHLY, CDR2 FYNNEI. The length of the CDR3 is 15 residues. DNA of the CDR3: TGTGCCAGCAGGGAAACAGGCTTTCCTAACAATGAGCAGTTCTTC. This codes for CASRETGFPNNEQFF.

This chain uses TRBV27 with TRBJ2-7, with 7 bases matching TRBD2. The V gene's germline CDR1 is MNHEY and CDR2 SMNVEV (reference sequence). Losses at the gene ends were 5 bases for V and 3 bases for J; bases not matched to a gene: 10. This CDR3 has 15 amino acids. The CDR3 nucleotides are TGTGCCAGCAGTAAAGCCCCGGAGCGGGGCTACGAGCAGTACTTC. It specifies CASSKAPERGYEQYF.

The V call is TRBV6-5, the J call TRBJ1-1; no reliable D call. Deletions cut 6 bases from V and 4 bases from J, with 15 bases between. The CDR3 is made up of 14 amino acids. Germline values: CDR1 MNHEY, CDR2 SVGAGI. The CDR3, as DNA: TGTGCCAGCAGCTTAGGTGGTCGGGTCACTGAAGCTTTCTTT. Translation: CASSLGGRVTEAFF.

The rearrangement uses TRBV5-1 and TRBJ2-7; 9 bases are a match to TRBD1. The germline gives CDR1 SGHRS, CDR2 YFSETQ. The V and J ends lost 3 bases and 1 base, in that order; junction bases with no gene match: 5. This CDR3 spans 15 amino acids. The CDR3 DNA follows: TGCGCCAGCAGCTGGACAGGGGAGGTTTCCTACGAGCAGTACTTC. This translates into CASSWTGEVSYEQYF.

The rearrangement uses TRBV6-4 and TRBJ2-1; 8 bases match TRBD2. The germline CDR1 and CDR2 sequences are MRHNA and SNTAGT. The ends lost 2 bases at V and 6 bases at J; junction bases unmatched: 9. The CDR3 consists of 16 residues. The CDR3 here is CASSDGVGGGPNEQFF. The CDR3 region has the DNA TGTGCCAGCAGTGACGGGGTTGGCGGGGGGCCCAATGAGCAGTTCTTC.

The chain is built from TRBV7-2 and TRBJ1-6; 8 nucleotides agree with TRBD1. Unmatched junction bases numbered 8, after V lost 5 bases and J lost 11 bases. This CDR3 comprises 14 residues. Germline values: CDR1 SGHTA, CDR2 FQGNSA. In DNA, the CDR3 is TGTGCCAGCAGCACCGCGACAGGGGTTGCACCCCTCCACTTT. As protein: CASSTATGVAPLHF.

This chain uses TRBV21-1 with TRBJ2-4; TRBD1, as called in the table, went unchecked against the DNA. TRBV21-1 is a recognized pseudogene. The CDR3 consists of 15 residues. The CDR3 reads CASTRRRVPGNIQYF. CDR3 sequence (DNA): TGTGCCAGCACCCGCCGAAGGGTGCCAGGGAACATTCAGTACTTC.

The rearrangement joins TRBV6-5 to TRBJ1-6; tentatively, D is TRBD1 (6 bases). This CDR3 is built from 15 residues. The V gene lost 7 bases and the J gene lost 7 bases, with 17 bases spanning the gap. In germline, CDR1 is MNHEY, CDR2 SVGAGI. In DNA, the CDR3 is TGTGCCAGCACAACAGGGTGGTTCTCGAATTCACCCCTCCACTTT. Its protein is CASTTGWFSNSPLHF.

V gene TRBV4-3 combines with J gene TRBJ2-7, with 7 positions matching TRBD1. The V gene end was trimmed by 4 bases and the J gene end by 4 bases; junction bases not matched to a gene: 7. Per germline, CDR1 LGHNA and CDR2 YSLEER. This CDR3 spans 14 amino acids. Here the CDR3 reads CASSPPTGIYEQYF. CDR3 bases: TGCGCCAGCAGCCCCCCGACAGGGATATACGAGCAGTACTTC.

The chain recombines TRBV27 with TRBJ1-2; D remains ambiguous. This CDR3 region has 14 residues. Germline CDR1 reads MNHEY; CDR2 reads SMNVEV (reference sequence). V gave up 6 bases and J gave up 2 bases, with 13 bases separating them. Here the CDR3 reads CASSQTGLNYGYTF. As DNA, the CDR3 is TGTGCCAGCAGCCAGACGGGTTTAAACTATGGCTACACCTTC.

CDR3 DNA: TGCGCCAGCAGCCAAGGAGGACAGTCGTGGAACACCATATATTTT. Translation: CASSQGGQSWNTIYF. V is TRBV4-3 and J is TRBJ1-3; D perhaps matches TRBD1 (6 bases). The CDR3 runs to 15 residues. V was shortened by 1 base and J by 7 bases, with 14 bases between the two germline ends. From germline, CDR1 is LGHNA and CDR2 YSLEER.

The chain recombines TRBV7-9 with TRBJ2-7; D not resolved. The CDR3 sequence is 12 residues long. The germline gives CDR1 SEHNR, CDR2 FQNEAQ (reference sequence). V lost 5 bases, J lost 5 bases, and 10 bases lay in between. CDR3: CASSRARDEQYF. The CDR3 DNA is TGTGCCAGCAGCCGTGCCCGGGACGAGCAGTACTTC.

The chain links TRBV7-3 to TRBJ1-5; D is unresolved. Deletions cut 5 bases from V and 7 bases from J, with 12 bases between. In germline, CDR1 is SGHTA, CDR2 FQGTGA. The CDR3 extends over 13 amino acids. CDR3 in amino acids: CASSLTPGQPQHF. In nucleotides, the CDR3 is TGTGCCAGCAGCCTTACCCCGGGGCAGCCCCAGCATTTT.

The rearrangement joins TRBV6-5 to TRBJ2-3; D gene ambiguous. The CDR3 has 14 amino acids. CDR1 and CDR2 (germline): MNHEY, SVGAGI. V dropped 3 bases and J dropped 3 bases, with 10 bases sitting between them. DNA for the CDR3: TGTGCCAGCAGTTATCGGCTAGAAACAGATACGCAGTATTTT. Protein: CASSYRLETDTQYF.

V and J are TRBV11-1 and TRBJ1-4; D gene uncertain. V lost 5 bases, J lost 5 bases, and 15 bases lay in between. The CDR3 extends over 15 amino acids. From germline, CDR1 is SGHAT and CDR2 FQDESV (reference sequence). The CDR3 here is CASSPSGGRNEKLFF. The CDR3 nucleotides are TGTGCCAGCAGCCCATCGGGAGGGAGAAATGAAAAACTGTTTTTT. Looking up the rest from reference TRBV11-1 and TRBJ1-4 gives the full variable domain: EAEVAQSPRYKITEKSQAVAFWCDPISGHATLYWYRQILGQGPELLVQFQDESVVDDSQLPKDRFSAERLKGVDSTLKIQPAELGDSAMYLCASSPSGGRNEKLFFGSGTQLSVL.